This T cell receptor (beta chain) was recorded in a study of Tregs in tolerant kidney transplant recipients. Study-level points and caveats: Biological reproducibility was not directly addressed in this study.

Only in-frame clones appear in the TCRdb table, and some are missing; sequencing was by immunoSEQ multiplex PCR. The profile shows 55,000 to 75,000 clones, about 89% of them singletons. Recipients received nonmyeloablative bone marrow transplants from related graft donors, with transient mixed chimerism. Thawed PBMCs were FACS-sorted into unstimulated CD4+CD25+CD127- regulatory T cells, CD4+CD25- non-regulatory cells, CD4 and CD8 cells. CDR3 size: 13 residues. The V gene's germline CDR1 is SGHRS and CDR2 YFSETQ. Deletions cut 9 bases from V and 2 bases from J, with 14 bases between. In regard to this clone: What it recognizes is unknown.

The input for sequencing was CD4+ T cells from blood (PBMCs), taken 6 months after the transplant. The chain joins TRBV5-1 to TRBJ1-2, with D tentatively TRBD1 (6 bases). This sequence was found in a human patient who received a combined kidney and bone marrow transplant. Some T cells could come from the graft donor. The CDR3 reads CATAKDRNYGYTF. CDR3 bases: TGCGCCACGGCCAAAGACAGGAACTATGGCTACACCTTC.